This is a list of T cell receptor beta chains from one sample in a study of CD8 T cells in ankylosing spondylitis. TCRdb fed the 5' RACE reads into MiXCR, producing one record per CDR3 protein. Found here are 400,000 to 450,000 distinct CDR3 sequences, more than 15% of them singletons; the top ten hold approximately 1%. The sample comprised blood, either unsorted or a sorted T cell fraction (not recorded which). These receptors all stem from a male donor with ankylosing spondylitis. The CDR3 runs from the conserved cysteine through the conserved F or W. A D gene is named only where the DNA matches it firmly. Clone size appears in some rows only: once, few, many, or a class for an expanded clone.

>.|TRBJ1-1|TRBD1|TRBV20-1
CSAHDRGSVVNTEAFF
TGCAGTGCTCACGACAGGGGTTCGGTAGTGAACACTGAAGCTTTCTTT
>.|TRBJ2-1|.|TRBV27
CASSLSLAGNEQFF
TGTGCCAGCAGTTTATCTCTAGCTGGAAATGAGCAGTTCTTC
>many|TRBJ2-3|TRBD2|TRBV7-2
CASSFGGTTDTQYF
TGTGCCAGCAGCTTCGGGGGGACCACAGATACGCAGTATTTT
>few|TRBJ1-2|.|TRBV2
CASSERVSTGGGYTF
TGTGCCAGCAGTGAAAGAGTTTCGACAGGTGGTGGCTACACCTTC
>many|TRBJ2-4|.|TRBV12-3/TRBV12-4
CASSLGGAKNIQYF
TGTGCCAGCAGTTTAGGAGGGGCCAAAAACATTCAGTACTTC
>.|TRBJ1-5|.|TRBV6-5
CASSYSGSYSNQPQHF
TGTGCCAGCAGTTACTCGGGCAGTTATAGCAATCAGCCCCAGCATTTT
>few|TRBJ1-2|.|TRBV9
CASSVDGDGYTF
TGTGCCAGCAGCGTAGACGGGGATGGCTACACCTTC
>.|TRBJ2-1|TRBD1|TRBV18
CASSQGALSYNEQFF
TGTGCCAGCTCCCAGGGGGCTCTTTCCTACAATGAGCAGTTCTTC
>.|TRBJ2-1|.|TRBV24-1
CATSDLRAGDYNEQFF
TGTGCCACCAGTGATTTGCGGGCAGGGGATTACAATGAGCAGTTCTTC
>.|TRBJ2-2|TRBD2|TRBV20-1
CSARPLASGWVNLWSTGELFF
TGCAGTGCTAGACCCTTAGCTAGCGGGTGGGTTAACCTGTGGTCCACCGGGGAGCTGTTTTTT
>many|TRBJ2-3|.|TRBV12-3/TRBV12-4
CASSLRGTSTDTQYF
TGTGCCAGCAGTTTAAGGGGTACTAGCACAGATACGCAGTATTTT
>.|TRBJ2-1|.|TRBV6-1
CASSTGMSYNEQFF
TGTGCCAGTAGCACCGGGATGTCCTACAATGAGCAGTTCTTC
>.|TRBJ2-3|TRBD2|TRBV25-1
CASSESGGGTQYF
TGTGCCAGCAGTGAATCAGGCGGGGGTACGCAGTATTTT
>.|TRBJ1-1|.|TRBV7-9
CVSGTEAFF
TGTGTGAGTGGAACTGAAGCTTTCTTT
>.|TRBJ2-1|.|TRBV18
CASSISREQFF
TGTGCCAGCTCGATCTCTAGGGAGCAGTTCTTC
>few|TRBJ2-5|.|TRBV5-1
CASGPGETQYF
TGCGCCAGCGGCCCAGGGGAGACCCAGTACTTC
>few|TRBJ2-3|.|TRBV10-3
CAISESGGGVGGDTQYF
TGTGCCATCAGTGAGTCAGGAGGGGGTGTCGGAGGAGATACGCAGTATTTT
>many|TRBJ2-5|.|TRBV29-1
CSVDVRGSFQGRETQYF
TGCAGCGTTGATGTGAGAGGTTCTTTCCAGGGTAGGGAGACCCAGTACTTC
>.|TRBJ1-1|TRBD1|TRBV20-1
CSAGGTVRNTEAFF
TGCAGTGCTGGAGGGACAGTAAGGAACACTGAAGCTTTCTTT
>many|TRBJ2-1|.|TRBV6-5
CASSYGGFSYNEQFF
TGTGCCAGCAGTTATGGGGGATTCTCCTACAATGAGCAGTTCTTC
>once|TRBJ1-5|.|TRBV16
CASSQWSDERPQHF
TGTGCCAGCAGCCAATGGTCGGACGAACGGCCCCAGCATTTT
>.|TRBJ2-3|.|TRBV3-1
CASSQDLVADTQYF
TGTGCCAGCAGCCAAGATCTTGTGGCAGATACGCAGTATTTT
>.|TRBJ2-7|.|TRBV6-5
CASSYWQGGASYEQYF
TGTGCCAGCAGTTACTGGCAGGGGGGGGCCTCCTACGAGCAGTACTTC
>few|TRBJ2-2|TRBD2|TRBV5-1
CASSILAGANTGELFF
TGCGCCAGCAGCATCCTAGCGGGGGCGAACACCGGGGAGCTGTTTTTT
>.|TRBJ2-4|.|TRBV3-1
CASSQEGVPIQYF
TGTGCCAGCAGCCAAGAAGGGGTCCCTATTCAGTACTTC
>few|TRBJ1-1|TRBD1|TRBV2
CAGYGQGNTEAFF
TGTGCCGGCTACGGACAGGGAAACACTGAAGCTTTCTTT
>many|TRBJ2-2|.|TRBV20-1
CSAPWGGRRAGELFF
TGCAGTGCGCCTTGGGGGGGGCGACGTGCCGGGGAGCTGTTTTTT
>few|TRBJ1-4|.|TRBV5-1
CASSPGQASNEKLFF
TGCGCCAGCAGCCCGGGGCAGGCCAGTAATGAAAAACTGTTTTTT
>few|TRBJ2-1|.|TRBV7-9
CASSPRGGAYNEQFF
TGTGCCAGCAGCCCCCGTGGGGGGGCGTACAATGAGCAGTTCTTC
>.|TRBJ2-2|.|TRBV5-1
CASSIQGAGELFF
TGCGCCAGCAGCATTCAGGGAGCCGGGGAGCTGTTTTTT
>.|TRBJ1-3|.|TRBV7-2
CASSMAPRSGNTIYF
TGTGCCAGCAGCATGGCCCCGCGATCTGGAAACACCATATATTTT
>few|TRBJ2-7|TRBD2|TRBV7-9
CASSYPGTRDTYEQYF
TGTGCCAGCAGTTATCCCGGGACTAGGGATACTTACGAGCAGTACTTC
>.|TRBJ2-7|.|TRBV7-2
CASSLMPYEQYF
TGTGCCAGCAGCCTGATGCCCTACGAGCAGTACTTC
>few|TRBJ1-2|.|TRBV2
CASSSSEVGGYTF
TGTGCCAGTTCGTCATCCGAGGTGGGTGGCTACACCTTC
>few|TRBJ1-2|.|TRBV29-1
CSVVAGPINYGYTF
TGCAGCGTTGTAGCGGGGCCGATTAACTATGGCTACACCTTC
>few|TRBJ2-5|.|TRBV27
CASSRIASETQYF
TGTGCCAGCAGTCGGATCGCATCGGAGACCCAGTACTTC
>.|TRBJ1-5|.|TRBV3-1
CASSQERAPGPQPQHF
TGTGCCAGCAGCCAAGAGAGGGCTCCGGGTCCTCAGCCCCAGCATTTT